This T cell receptor (beta chain) was sequenced in a study of glioma-infiltrating T cells. General study points: CDR3 overlap between tissue and blood was very small. Above-expected tissue-blood divergence occurred in all gliomas, most in low-grade ones.

This CDR3 spans 14 amino acids. With 0 bases removed from V and 1 base from J, the gap between germline ends came to 5 bases. Germline CDR1 and CDR2: SGHRS and YFSETQ. Concerning this clonotype itself: The antigen is unknown.

Amplification of TCR alpha and beta CDR3 regions from RNA used iRepertoire nested multiplex PCR. Input was roughly 95-450 ng of tissue mRNA or PBMC total RNA. TCRdb independently ran MiXCR on the multiplex PCR reads; one entry per CDR3 protein. The data hold over 100,000 distinct CDR3 sequences, with about 25% observed a single time. The receptor was derived from a human donor with low-grade glioma or glioblastoma, undergoing nonglioma brain surgery, or in good health (not recorded which). This chain joins TRBV5-1 and TRBJ1-3; D ambiguous. The sequencing sample was made of glioma tissue, nonneoplastic brain tissue, or PBMCs (not recorded which). As DNA, the CDR3 is TGCGCCAGCAGCTTGGAACAGTCTGGAAACACCATATATTTT. Residues: CASSLEQSGNTIYF.